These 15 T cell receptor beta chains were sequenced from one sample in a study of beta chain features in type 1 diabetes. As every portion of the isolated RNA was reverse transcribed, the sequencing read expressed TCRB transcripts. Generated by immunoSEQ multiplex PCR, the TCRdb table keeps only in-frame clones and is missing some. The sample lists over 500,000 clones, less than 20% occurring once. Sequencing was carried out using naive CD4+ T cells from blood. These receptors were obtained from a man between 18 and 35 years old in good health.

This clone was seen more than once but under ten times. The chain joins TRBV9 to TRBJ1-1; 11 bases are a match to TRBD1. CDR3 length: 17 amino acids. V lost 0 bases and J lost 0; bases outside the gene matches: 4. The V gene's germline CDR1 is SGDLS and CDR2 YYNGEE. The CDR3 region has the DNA TGTGCCAGCAGCGTAGAGGACAGGGGGCACCTGAACACTGAAGCTTTCTTT. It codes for CASSVEDRGHLNTEAFF. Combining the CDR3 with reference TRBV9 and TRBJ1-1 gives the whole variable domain DSGVTQTPKHLITATGQRVTLRCSPRSGDLSVYWYQQSLDQGLQFLIQYYNGEERAKGNILERFSAQQFPDLHSELNLSSLELGDSALYFCASSVEDRGHLNTEAFFGQGTRLTVV.

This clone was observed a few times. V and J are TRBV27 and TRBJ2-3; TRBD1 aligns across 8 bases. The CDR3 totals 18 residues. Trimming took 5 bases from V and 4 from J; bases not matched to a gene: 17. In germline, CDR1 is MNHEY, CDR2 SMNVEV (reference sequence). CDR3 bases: TGTGCCAGCAGTCAAAACTCCTTGGCAGGGGGCTTTGCAGATACGCAGTATTTT. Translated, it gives CASSQNSLAGGFADTQYF.

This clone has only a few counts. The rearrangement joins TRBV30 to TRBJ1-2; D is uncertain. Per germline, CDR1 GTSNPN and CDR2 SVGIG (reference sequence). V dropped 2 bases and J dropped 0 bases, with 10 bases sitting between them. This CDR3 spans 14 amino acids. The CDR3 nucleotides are TGTGCCTGGAGTAGAGACAAACCTAACTATGGCTACACCTTC. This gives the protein CAWSRDKPNYGYTF.

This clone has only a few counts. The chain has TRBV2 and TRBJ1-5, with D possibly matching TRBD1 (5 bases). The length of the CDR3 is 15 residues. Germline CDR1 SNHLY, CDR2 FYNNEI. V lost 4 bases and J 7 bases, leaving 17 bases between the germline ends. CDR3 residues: CASSGDWGERQPQHF. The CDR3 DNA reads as TGTGCCAGCAGTGGAGATTGGGGGGAACGACAGCCCCAGCATTTT.

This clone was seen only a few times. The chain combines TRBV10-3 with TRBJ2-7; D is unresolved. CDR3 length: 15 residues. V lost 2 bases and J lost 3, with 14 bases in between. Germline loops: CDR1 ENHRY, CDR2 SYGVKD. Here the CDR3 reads CAISERSSSGYEQYF. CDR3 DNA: TGTGCCATCAGTGAGCGGTCCAGTAGTGGCTACGAGCAGTACTTC.

The CDR3 region is CASSEAYPGTANTGELFF. CDR3 nucleotide sequence: TGTGCCAGCAGTGAAGCTTACCCCGGGACGGCGAACACCGGGGAGCTGTTTTTT. The rearrangement links TRBV6-1 to TRBJ2-2; D may match TRBD1 or TRBD2 (5 bases each). V was clipped by 0 bases and J by 0 bases, with 14 bases between them. Germline V lookup: CDR1 MNHNS, CDR2 SASEGT. The CDR3 consists of 18 residues.

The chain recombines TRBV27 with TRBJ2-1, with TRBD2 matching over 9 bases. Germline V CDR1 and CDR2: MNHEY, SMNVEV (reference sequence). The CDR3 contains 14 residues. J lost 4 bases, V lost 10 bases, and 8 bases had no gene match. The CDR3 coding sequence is TGTGCCACCACGACTAGCGGTATTTACAATGAGCAGTTCTTC. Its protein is CATTTSGIYNEQFF.

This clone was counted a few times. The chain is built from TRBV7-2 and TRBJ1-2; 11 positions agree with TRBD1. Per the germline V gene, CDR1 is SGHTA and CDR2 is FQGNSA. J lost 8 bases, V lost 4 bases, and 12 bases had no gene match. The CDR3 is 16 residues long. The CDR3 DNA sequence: TGTGCCAGCAGCTACGCCGGGACAGGGGGGATGCAAGGCTACACCTTC. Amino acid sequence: CASSYAGTGGMQGYTF. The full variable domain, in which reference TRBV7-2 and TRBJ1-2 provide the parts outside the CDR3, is GAGVSQSPSNKVTEKGKDVELRCDPISGHTALYWYRQSLGQGLEFLIYFQGNSAPDKSGLPSDRFSAERTGGSVSTLTIQRTQQEDSAVYLCASSYAGTGGMQGYTFGSGTRLTVV.

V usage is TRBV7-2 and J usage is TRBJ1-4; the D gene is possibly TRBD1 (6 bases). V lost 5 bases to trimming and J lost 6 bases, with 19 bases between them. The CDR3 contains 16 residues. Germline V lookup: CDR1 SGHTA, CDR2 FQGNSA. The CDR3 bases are TGTGCCAGCAGCAAATACAGGGATAAGGCAGATGAAAAACTGTTTTTT. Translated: CASSKYRDKADEKLFF. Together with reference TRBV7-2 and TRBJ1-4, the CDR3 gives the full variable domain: GAGVSQSPSNKVTEKGKDVELRCDPISGHTALYWYRQSLGQGLEFLIYFQGNSAPDKSGLPSDRFSAERTGGSVSTLTIQRTQQEDSAVYLCASSKYRDKADEKLFFGSGTQLSVL.

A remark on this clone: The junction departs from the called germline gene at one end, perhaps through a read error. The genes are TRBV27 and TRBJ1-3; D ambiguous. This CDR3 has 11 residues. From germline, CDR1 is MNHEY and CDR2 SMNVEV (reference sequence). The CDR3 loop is CATDLGSTIYF. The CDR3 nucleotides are TGTGCCACCGACCTAGGAAGCACCATATATTTT.

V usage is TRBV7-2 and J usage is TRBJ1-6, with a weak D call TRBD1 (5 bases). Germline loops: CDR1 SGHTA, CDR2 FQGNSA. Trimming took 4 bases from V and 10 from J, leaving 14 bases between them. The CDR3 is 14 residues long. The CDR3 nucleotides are TGTGCCAGCAGCTCGGGACCGGGCGGGTCACCCCTCCACTTT. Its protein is CASSSGPGGSPLHF.

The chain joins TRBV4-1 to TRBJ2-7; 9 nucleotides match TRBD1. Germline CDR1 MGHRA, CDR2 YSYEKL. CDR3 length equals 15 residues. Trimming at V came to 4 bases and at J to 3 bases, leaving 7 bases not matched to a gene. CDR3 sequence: CASSRGTGFSYEQYF. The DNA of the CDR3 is TGCGCCAGCAGCCGGGGGACAGGGTTTAGCTACGAGCAGTACTTC.

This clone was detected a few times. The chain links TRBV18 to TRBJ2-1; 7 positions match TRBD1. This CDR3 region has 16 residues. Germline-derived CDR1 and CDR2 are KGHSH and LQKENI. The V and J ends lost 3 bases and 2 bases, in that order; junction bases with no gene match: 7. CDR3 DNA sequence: TGTGCCAGCTCACCTACCCCAGGGGGAACCTACAATGAGCAGTTCTTC. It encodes CASSPTPGGTYNEQFF.

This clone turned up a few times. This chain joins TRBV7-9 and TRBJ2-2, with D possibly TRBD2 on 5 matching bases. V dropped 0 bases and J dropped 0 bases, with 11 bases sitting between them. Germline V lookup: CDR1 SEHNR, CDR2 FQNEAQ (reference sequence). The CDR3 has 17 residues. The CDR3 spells CASSLAGLRANTGELFF. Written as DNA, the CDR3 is TGTGCCAGCAGCTTAGCCGGACTTCGAGCGAACACCGGGGAGCTGTTTTTT.

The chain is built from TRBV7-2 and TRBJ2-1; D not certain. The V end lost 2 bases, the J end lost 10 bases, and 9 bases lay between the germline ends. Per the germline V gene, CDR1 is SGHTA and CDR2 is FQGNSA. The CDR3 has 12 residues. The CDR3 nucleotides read TGTGCCAGCAGCTTATTCCTCTCAGAGCAGTTCTTC. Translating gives CASSLFLSEQFF.